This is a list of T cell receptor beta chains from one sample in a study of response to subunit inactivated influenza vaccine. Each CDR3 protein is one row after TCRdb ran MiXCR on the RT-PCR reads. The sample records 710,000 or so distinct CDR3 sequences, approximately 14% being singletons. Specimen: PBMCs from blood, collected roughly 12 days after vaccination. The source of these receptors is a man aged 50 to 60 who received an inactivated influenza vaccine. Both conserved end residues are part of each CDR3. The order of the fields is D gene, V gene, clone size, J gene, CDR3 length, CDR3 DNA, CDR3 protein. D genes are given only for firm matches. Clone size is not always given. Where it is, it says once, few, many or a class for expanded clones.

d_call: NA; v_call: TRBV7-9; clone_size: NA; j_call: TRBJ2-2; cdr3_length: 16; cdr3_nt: TGTGCCAGCAGCTCCGAGTTAGGGCGCGGGACCGGGGAGCTGTTTTTT; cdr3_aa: CASSSELGRGTGELFF
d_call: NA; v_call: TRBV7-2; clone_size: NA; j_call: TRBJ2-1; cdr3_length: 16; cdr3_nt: TGTGCCAGCAGTAGAGGGGTGTCGCCCACCTACAATGAGCAGTTCTTC; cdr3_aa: CASSRGVSPTYNEQFF
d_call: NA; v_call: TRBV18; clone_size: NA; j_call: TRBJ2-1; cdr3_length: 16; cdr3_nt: TGTGCCAGCTCACCACGTGAGCAAATTGGTTCCAATGAGCAGTTCTTC; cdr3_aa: CASSPREQIGSNEQFF
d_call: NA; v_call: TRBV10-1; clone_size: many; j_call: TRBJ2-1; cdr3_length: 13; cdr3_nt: TGCGCCAGCGGACAGACCGGGTTGGATGAGCAGTTCTTC; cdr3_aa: CASGQTGLDEQFF
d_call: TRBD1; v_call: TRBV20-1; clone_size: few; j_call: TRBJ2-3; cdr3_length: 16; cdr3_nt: TGCTGTGCTAGCAAACTGGGACAGGGGCGCACAGATACGCAGTATTTT; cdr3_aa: CCASKLGQGRTDTQYF
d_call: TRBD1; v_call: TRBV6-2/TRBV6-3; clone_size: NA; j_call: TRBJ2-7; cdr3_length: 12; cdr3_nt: TGTGCCGGCGGACAGGGTTCTTACGAGCAGTACTTC; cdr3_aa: CAGGQGSYEQYF
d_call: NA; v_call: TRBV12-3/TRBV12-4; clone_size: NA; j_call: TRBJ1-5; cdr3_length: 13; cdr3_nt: TGTGCCAGCAGTATGGGCCCAAATCAGCCCCAGCATTTT; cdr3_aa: CASSMGPNQPQHF
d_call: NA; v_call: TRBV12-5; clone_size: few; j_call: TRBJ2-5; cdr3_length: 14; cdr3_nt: TGTGCTAGTGCCTCCAGGGGGACTCAAGAGACCCAGTACTTC; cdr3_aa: CASASRGTQETQYF
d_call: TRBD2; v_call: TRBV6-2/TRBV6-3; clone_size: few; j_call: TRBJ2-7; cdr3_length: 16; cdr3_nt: TGTGCCAGCAGCAGGGGACTAGCGGGGGCTCAATACGAGCAGTACTTC; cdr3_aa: CASSRGLAGAQYEQYF
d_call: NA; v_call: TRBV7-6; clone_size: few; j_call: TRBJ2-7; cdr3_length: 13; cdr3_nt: TGTGCCAGCAGCTTAGAGGCGGACTACGAGCAGTACTTC; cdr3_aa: CASSLEADYEQYF
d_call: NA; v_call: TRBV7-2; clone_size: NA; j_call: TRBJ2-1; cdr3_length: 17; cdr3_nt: TGTGCCAGCAGCCCTAAATCAGCGGTCTTAGGCGGAAATGAGCAGTTCTTC; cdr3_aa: CASSPKSAVLGGNEQFF
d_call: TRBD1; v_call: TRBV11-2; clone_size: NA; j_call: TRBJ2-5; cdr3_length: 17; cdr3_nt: TGTGCCAGCAGTACCCCCCAGATCGGGACAGTCCAAGAGACCCAGTACTTC; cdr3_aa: CASSTPQIGTVQETQYF
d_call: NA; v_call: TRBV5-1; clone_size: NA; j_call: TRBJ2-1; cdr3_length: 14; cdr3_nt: TGCGCCAGCAGCTTGGTTCAGGAGAGCAATGAGCAGTTCTTC; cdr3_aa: CASSLVQESNEQFF
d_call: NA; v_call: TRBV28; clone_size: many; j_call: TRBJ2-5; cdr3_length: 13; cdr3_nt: TGTGCCAGCAGTTTACCGGGGAGAGAGACCCAGTACTTC; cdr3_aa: CASSLPGRETQYF
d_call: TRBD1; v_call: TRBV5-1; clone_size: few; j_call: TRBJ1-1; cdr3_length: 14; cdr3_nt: TGCGCCAGCAGCCCGGGACAGACGGGCACTGAAGCTTTCTTT; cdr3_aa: CASSPGQTGTEAFF
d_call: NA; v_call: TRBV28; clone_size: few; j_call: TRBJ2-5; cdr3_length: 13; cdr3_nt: TGTGCCAGCAGTTTTGTTGGGCCGGGGACCCAGTACTTC; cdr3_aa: CASSFVGPGTQYF
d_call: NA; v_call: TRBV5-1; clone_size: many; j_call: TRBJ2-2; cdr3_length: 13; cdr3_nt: TGCGCCAGCAGTCCTTCAGGGATCGGGGAGCTGTTTTTT; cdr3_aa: CASSPSGIGELFF
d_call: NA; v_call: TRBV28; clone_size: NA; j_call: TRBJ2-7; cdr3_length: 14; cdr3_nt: TGTGCCAGCAGTTTTGTAAGAAACTCCTACGAGCAGTACTTC; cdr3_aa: CASSFVRNSYEQYF
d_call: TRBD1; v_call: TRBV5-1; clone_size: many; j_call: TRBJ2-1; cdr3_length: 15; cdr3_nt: TGTGCCAGCAGCTTGGGACAGGGACCCTACAATGAGCAGTTCTTC; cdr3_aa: CASSLGQGPYNEQFF
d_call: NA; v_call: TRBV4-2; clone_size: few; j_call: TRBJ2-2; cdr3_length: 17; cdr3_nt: TGTGCCAGCAGCCAAGATTACGCTCCCGCGAACACCGGGGAGCTGTTTTTT; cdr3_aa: CASSQDYAPANTGELFF
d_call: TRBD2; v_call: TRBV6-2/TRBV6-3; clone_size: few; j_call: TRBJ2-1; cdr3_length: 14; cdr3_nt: TGTGCCAGCAGTTACCCGGCTAGCGGGATTGAGCAGTTCTTC; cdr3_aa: CASSYPASGIEQFF
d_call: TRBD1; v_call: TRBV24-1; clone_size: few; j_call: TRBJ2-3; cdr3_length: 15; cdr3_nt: TGTGCCACCGCAACCGGGACAGCCTACACAGATACGCAGTATTTT; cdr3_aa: CATATGTAYTDTQYF
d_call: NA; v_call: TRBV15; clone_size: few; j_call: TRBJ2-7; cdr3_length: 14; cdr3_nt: TGTGCCACCGCGCTACGGCAGGGGATTAACGAGCAGTACTTC; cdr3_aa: CATALRQGINEQYF
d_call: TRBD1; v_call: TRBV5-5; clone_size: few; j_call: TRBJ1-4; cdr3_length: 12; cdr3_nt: TGTGCCAGCAGCCGGACAGGGGAAAAACTGTTTTTT; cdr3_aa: CASSRTGEKLFF
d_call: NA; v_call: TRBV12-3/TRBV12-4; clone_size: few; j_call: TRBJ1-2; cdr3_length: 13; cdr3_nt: TGTGCCAGCAGTATTAACAGATACTATGGCTACACCTTC; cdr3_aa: CASSINRYYGYTF
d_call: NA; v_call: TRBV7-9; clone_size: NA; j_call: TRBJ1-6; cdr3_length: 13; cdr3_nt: TGTGCCAGCAGCCCCGGTTCAGGCGCTGCCCTCCACTTT; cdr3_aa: CASSPGSGAALHF
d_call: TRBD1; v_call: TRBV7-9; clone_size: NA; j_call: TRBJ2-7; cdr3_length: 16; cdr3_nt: TGTGCCAGCAGCTTAGGTCCGGGACAGGGGAACTACGAGCAGTACTTC; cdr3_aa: CASSLGPGQGNYEQYF
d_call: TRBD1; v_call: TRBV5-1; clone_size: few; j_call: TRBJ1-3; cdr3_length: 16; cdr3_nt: TGCGCCAGCAGCTCACGGGACAGGGGAGCAGGAAACACCATATATTTT; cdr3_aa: CASSSRDRGAGNTIYF
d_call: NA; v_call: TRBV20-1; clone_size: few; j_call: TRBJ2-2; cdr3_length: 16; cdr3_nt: TGCAGTGCTCGTCGGGCTGGAGATGTGAACACCGGGGAGCTGTTTTTT; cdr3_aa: CSARRAGDVNTGELFF
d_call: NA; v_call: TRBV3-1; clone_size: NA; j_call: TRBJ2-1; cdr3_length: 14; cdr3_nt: TGTGCCAGCAGCCATGAAGGCGGGGTGAATGAGCAGTTCTTC; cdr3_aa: CASSHEGGVNEQFF
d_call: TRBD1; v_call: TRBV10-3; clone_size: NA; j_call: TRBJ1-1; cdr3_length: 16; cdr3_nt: TGTGCCATCAGCGCCGGGACAGGGGGCTTTGACACTGAAGCTTTCTTT; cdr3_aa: CAISAGTGGFDTEAFF
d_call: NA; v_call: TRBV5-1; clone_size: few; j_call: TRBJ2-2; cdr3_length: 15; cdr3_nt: TGCGCCAGCAGCTTGCGCTACGATTACACCGGGGAGCTGTTTTTT; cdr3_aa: CASSLRYDYTGELFF
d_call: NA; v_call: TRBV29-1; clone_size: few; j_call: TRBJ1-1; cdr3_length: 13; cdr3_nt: TGCAGCGCAGTTGGGTTGGCGAACACTGAAGCTTTCTTT; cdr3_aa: CSAVGLANTEAFF
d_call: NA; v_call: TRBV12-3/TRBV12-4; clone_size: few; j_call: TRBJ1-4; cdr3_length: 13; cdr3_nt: TGTGCCAGCAGCCTGACGACTAGCGAAAAACTGTTTTTT; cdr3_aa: CASSLTTSEKLFF
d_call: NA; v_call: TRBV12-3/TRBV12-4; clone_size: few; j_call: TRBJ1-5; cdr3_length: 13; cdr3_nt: TGTGCCAGCAGTTTAGGGTACAATCAGCCCCAGCATTTT; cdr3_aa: CASSLGYNQPQHF
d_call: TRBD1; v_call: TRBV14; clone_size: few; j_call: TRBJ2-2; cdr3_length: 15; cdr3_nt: TGTGCCAGCAGCCCACGACAGGGCTTCACCGGGGAGCTGTTTTTT; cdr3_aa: CASSPRQGFTGELFF
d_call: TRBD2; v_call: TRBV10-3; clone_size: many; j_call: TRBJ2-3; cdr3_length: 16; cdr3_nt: TGTGCCATCAGTTATTCGGGCGGGGGAAGCACAGATACGCAGTATTTT; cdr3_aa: CAISYSGGGSTDTQYF
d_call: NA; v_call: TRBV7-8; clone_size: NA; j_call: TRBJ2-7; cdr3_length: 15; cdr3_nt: TGTGCCAGCAGCTTAGCGGTCGGGGATCTCTACGAGCAGTACTTC; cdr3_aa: CASSLAVGDLYEQYF
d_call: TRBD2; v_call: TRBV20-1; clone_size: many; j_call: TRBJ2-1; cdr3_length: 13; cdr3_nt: TGCAGTGCTAACCTCCAGACTAGCGGGAAATATTTCTTC; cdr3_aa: CSANLQTSGKYFF
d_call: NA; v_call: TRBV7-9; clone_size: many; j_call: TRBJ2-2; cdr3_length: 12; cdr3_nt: TGTGCCAGCAGCTTGGAGGCCGGGGAGCTGTTTTTT; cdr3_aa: CASSLEAGELFF
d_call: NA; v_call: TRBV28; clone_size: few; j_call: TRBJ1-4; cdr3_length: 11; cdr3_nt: TGTGCCAGCCTCTGGGGTGAAAAACTGTTTTTT; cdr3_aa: CASLWGEKLFF
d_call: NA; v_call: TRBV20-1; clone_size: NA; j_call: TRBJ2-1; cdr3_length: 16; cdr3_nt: TGCAGTGCTATAGATCGAGGCTCTTTCCGATTCAATGAGCAGTTCTTC; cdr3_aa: CSAIDRGSFRFNEQFF
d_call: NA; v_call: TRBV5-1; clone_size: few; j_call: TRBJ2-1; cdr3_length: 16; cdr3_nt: TGCGCCAGCAGCCCCCAGGTTGGGGGATCTGACAATGAGCAGTTCTTC; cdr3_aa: CASSPQVGGSDNEQFF
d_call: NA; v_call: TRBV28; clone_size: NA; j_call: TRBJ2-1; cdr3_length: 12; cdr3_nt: TGTGCCAGCAGTTTTTTAAGGCATGAGCAGTTCTTC; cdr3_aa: CASSFLRHEQFF
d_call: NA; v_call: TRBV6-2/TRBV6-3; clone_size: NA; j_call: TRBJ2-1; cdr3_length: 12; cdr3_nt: TGTGCCAGCAGTGCCATGGGAAATGAGCAGTTCTTC; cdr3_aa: CASSAMGNEQFF
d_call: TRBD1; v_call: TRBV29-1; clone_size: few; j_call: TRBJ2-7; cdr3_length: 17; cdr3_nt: TGCAGCGTTGAAGATACCGGGACAGGGTTGCCCTCCTACGAGCAGTACTTC; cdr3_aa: CSVEDTGTGLPSYEQYF
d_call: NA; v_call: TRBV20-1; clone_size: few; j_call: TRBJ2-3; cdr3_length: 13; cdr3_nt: TGCAGTGCCACCCGGACTAGCACAGATACGCAGTATTTT; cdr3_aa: CSATRTSTDTQYF
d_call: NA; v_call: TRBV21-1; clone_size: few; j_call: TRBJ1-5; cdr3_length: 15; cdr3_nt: TGTGCCAGCAGCACGGGACAGCATAGCAATCAGCCCCAGCATTTT; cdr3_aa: CASSTGQHSNQPQHF
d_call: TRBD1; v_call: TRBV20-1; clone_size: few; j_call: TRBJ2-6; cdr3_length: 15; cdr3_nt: TGCAGTGCGGTCAGGGGGCAATTTGGGGCCAACGTCCTGACTTTC; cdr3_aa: CSAVRGQFGANVLTF
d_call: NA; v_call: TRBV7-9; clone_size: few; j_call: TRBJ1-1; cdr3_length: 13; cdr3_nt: TGTGCCAGCAGCTTGGGTTGGGACACTGAAGCTTTCTTT; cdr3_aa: CASSLGWDTEAFF